The clone carrying this TCR beta chain has just one count. This entry belongs to a study of blood T cell repertoires in COVID-19. Study-level background: PBMCs, B-cell-depleted T cells, or T cells were the source of the cDNA or gDNA that made up the material.

This table comes from immunoSEQ multiplex PCR, and its TCRdb copy is limited to in-frame clones, with some not included. The sample contains 200,000 to 250,000 clones, around 89% of which appear only once. Germline V gene sequence: CDR1 MGHRA, CDR2 YSYEKL. V trimming: 3 bases; J trimming: 2 bases; junction bases outside the gene matches: 5. CDR3 size: 16 residues. The TCR originated in a woman aged 40 to 55 with acute or convalescent COVID-19. The sequenced sample consisted of peripheral blood. The V and J genes are TRBV4-1 and TRBJ1-3; 9 bases align to TRBD1. The CDR3 loop is CASSQEQGAAGNTIYF. CDR3 DNA: TGCGCCAGCAGCCAGGAACAGGGGGCCGCTGGAAACACCATATATTTT.